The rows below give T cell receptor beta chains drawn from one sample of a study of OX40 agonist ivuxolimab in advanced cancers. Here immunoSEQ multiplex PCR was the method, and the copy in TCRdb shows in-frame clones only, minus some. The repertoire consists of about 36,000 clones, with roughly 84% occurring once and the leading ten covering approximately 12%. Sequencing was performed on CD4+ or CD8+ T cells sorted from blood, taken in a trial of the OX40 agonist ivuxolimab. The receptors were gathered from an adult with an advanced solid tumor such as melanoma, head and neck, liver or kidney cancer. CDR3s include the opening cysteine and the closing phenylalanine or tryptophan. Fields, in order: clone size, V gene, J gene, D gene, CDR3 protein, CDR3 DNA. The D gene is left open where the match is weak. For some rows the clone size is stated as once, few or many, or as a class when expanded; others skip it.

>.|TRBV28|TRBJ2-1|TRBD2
CASSLITSGSPNEQFF
TGTGCCAGCAGTTTAATAACTAGCGGATCGCCCAATGAGCAGTTCTTC
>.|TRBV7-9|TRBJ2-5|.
CASSDPGGGTETQYF
TGTGCCAGCAGCGACCCCGGGGGTGGGACAGAGACCCAGTACTTC
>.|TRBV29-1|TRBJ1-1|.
CSVQPQVRGDTEAFF
TGCAGCGTTCAGCCGCAGGTCAGAGGGGACACTGAAGCTTTCTTT
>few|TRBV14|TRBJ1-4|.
CASSLRPVGSGEKLFF
TGTGCCAGCAGCCTAAGACCAGTTGGTAGTGGTGAAAAACTGTTTTTT
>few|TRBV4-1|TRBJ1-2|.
CASSQVGITGYGYTF
TGCGCCAGCAGCCAAGTGGGGATCACCGGGTATGGCTACACCTTC
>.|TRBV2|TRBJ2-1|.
CASSELQDNEQFF
TGTGCCAGCAGTGAGTTACAGGACAATGAGCAGTTCTTC
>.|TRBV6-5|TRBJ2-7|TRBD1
CASSLGTGRTYEQYF
TGTGCCAGCAGCCTCGGGACAGGGCGCACCTACGAGCAGTACTTC
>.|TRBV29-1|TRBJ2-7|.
CSVQQSYEQYF
TGCAGCGTTCAACAGTCTTACGAGCAGTACTTC
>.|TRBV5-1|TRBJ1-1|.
CASRAVAGIDTEAFF
TGCGCCAGCAGGGCCGTAGCAGGGATCGACACTGAAGCTTTCTTT
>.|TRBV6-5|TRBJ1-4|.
CASSYGFGEKLFF
TGTGCCAGCAGTTATGGGTTTGGGGAAAAACTGTTTTTT
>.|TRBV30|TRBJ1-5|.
CAWSDITGMGQPQHF
TGTGCCTGGAGTGACATCACAGGAATGGGGCAGCCCCAGCATTTT
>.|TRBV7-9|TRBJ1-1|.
CASSLAGKSEAFF
TGTGCCAGCAGCTTAGCCGGCAAATCTGAAGCTTTCTTT
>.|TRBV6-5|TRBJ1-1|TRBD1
CASSTLTGGNTEAFF
TGTGCCAGCAGCACACTGACAGGGGGGAACACTGAAGCTTTCTTT
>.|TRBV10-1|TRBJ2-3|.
CASSGRRDKPTDTQYF
TGCGCCAGCAGTGGACGGAGGGACAAACCCACAGATACGCAGTATTTT
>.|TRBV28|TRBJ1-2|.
CASSPWTVSTNGYTF
TGTGCCAGCAGCCCCTGGACAGTTTCGACTAATGGCTACACCTTC
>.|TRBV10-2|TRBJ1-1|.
CASSELYNTEAFF
TGCGCCAGCAGTGAACTGTATAACACTGAAGCTTTCTTT
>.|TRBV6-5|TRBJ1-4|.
CASSAWGWVNEKLFF
TGTGCCAGCAGCGCCTGGGGGTGGGTTAATGAAAAACTGTTTTTT
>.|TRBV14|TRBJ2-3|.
CASSQGTHTDTQYF
TGTGCCAGCAGCCAAGGGACTCACACAGATACGCAGTATTTT
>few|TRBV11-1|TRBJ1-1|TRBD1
CASSLAGQGDAFF
TGTGCCAGCAGCTTGGCGGGACAGGGTGACGCTTTCTTT
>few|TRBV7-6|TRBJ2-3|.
CASSLGVGSTDTQYF
TGTGCCAGCAGCTTGGGAGTCGGTTCCACAGATACGCAGTATTTT
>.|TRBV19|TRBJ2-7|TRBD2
CASSIEVGGTSGYEQYF
TGTGCCAGTAGTATAGAGGTGGGGGGGACTAGCGGCTACGAGCAGTACTTC
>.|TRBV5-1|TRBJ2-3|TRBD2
CASRWDYTDTQYF
TGCGCCAGCAGATGGGACTACACAGATACGCAGTATTTT
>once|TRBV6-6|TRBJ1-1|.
CASSYSRGTEAFF
TGTGCCAGCAGTTACTCCCGGGGGACTGAAGCTTTCTTT
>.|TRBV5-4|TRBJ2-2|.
CASSLGNTGELFF
TGTGCCAGCAGCTTGGGGAACACCGGGGAGCTGTTTTTT
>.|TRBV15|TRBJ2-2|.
CATSIYLGPVVPNTGELFF
TGTGCCACCAGCATATACCTAGGACCCGTAGTACCGAACACCGGGGAGCTGTTTTTT
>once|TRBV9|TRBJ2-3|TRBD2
CASSGLAAEKGPQYF
TGTGCCAGCAGCGGACTAGCGGCGGAAAAAGGGCCGCAGTATTTT
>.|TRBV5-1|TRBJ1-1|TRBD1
CASSLEGQGGVEAFF
TGCGCCAGCAGCTTGGAGGGACAGGGGGGGGTTGAAGCTTTCTTT
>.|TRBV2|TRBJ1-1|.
CASRFGADTEAFF
TGTGCCAGCAGGTTCGGGGCGGACACTGAAGCTTTCTTT